This T cell receptor beta chain came from a study of OX40 agonist ivuxolimab in advanced cancers. Study background: Patients were infused with ivuxolimab every 2 weeks at 0.01 to 10 mg/kg. Notes on the study in general: CD4+ and CD8+ blood T cells expanded clonally by week 6 at 0.1 to 3.0 mg/kg. Near-lowest levels of clonal expansion characterized partial responders at 0.1-3.0 mg/kg.

Clones were sequenced by immunoSEQ multiplex PCR, and TCRdb holds only the in-frame ones, with some missing. This table holds 94,000 or so clones, around four fifths found once. In the case of this clone: Antigen unknown.

This clonotype originated in an adult with an advanced solid tumor such as melanoma, head and neck, liver or kidney cancer. Material: CD4+ or CD8+ T cells sorted from blood, obtained in a trial of the OX40 agonist ivuxolimab.

CDR3 sequence: CASSQYGDTGELFF. CDR3 DNA: TGCGCCAGCAGCCAGTACGGGGACACCGGGGAGCTGTTTTTT. V gene TRBV4-1 combines with J gene TRBJ2-2; TRBD2 is a possible D gene (5 bases). The CDR3 contains 14 residues. Germline-derived CDR1 and CDR2 are MGHRA and YSYEKL. V was shortened by 3 bases and J by 3 bases, with 8 bases between the two germline ends.